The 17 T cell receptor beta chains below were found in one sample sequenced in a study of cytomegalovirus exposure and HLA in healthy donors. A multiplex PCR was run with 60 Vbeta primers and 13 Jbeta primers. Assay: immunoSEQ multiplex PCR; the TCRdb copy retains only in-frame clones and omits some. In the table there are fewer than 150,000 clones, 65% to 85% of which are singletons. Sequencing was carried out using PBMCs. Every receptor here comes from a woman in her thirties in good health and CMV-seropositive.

CDR3 loop: CASSLGTRTFF. The DNA for the CDR3 is TGTGCCAGCAGCCTCGGGACTCGAACTTTCTTT. J is TRBJ1-1 and V is TRBV11-2, with D perhaps TRBD1 (5 bases). The CDR3 is 11 residues long. Germline loops: CDR1 SGHAT, CDR2 FQNNGV. The V and J ends lost 5 bases and 12 bases respectively, with 13 bases between them.

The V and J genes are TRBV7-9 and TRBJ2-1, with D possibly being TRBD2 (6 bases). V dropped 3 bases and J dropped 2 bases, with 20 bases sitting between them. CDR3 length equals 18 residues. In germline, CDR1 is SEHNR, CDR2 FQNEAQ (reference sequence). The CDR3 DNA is TGTGCCAGCAGCTTGGTTGAGCTGGGCGGGACCCCCTACAATGAGCAGTTCTTC. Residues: CASSLVELGGTPYNEQFF.

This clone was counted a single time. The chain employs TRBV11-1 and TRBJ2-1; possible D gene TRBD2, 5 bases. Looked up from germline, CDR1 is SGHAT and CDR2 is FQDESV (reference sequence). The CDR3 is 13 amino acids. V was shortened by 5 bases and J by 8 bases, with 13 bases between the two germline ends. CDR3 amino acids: CASSHPLADEQFF. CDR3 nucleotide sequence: TGTGCCAGCAGCCACCCCCTAGCTGATGAGCAGTTCTTC. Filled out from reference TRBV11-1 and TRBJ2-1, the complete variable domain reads EAEVAQSPRYKITEKSQAVAFWCDPISGHATLYWYRQILGQGPELLVQFQDESVVDDSQLPKDRFSAERLKGVDSTLKIQPAELGDSAMYLCASSHPLADEQFFGPGTRLTVL.

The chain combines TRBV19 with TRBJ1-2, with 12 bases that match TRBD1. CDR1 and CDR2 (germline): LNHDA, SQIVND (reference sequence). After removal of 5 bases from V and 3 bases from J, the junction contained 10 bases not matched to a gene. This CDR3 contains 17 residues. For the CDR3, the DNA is TGTGCCAGTAGTTCCGGGACAGGGGGCGAGTTATACTATGGCTACACCTTC. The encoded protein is CASSSGTGGELYYGYTF.

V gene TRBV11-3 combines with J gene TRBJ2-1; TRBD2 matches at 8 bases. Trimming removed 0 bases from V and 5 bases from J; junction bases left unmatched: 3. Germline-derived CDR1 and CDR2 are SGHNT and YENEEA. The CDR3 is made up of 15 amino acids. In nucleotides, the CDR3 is TGTGCCAGCAGCTTAGATGCGGGGGGAGACAATGAGCAGTTCTTC. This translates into CASSLDAGGDNEQFF.

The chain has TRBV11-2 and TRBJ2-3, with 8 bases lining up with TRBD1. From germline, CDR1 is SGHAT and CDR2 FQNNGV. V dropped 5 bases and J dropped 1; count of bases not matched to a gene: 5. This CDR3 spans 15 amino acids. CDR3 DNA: TGTGCCAGCAGCCAGGACAGGGCGGGCACAGATACGCAGTATTTT. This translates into CASSQDRAGTDTQYF.

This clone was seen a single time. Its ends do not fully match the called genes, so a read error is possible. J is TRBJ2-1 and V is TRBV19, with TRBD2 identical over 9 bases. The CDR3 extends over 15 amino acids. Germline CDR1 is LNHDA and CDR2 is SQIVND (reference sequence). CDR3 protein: CASSTSGNSYNKQFF. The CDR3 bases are TGTGCCAGTAGTACTAGCGGGAACTCCTACAATAAGCAGTTCTTC. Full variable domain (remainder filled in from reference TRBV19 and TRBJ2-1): DGGITQSPKYLFRKEGQNVTLSCEQNLNHDAMYWYRQDPGQGLRLIYYSQIVNDFQKGDIAEGYSVSREKKESFPLTVTSAQKNPTAFYLCASSTSGNSYNKQFFGPGTRLTVL.

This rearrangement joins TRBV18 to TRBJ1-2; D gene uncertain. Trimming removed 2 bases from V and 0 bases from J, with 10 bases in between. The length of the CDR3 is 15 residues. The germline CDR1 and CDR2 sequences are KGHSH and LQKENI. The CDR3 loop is CASSPNRNPNYGYTF. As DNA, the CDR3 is TGTGCCAGCTCACCAAACAGAAATCCTAACTATGGCTACACCTTC.

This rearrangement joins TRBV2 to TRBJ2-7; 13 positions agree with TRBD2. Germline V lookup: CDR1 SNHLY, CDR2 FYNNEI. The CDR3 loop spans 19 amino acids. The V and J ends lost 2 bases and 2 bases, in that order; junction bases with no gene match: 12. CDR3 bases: TGTGCCAGCAGTGAATTCGGGTGGACTAGCGGGGGATTAACCTACGAGCAGTACTTC. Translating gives CASSEFGWTSGGLTYEQYF. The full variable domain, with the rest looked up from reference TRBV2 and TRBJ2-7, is EPEVTQTPSHQVTQMGQEVILRCVPISNHLYFYWYRQILGQKVEFLVSFYNNEISEKSEIFDDQFSVERPDGSNFTLKIRSTKLEDSAMYFCASSEFGWTSGGLTYEQYFGPGTRLTVT.

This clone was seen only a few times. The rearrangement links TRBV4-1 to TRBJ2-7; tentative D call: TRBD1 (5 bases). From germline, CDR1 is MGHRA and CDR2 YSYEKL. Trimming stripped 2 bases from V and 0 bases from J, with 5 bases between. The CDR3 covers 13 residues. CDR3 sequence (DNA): TGCGCCAGCAGCCAAACAGGCTCCTACGAGCAGTACTTC. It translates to CASSQTGSYEQYF.

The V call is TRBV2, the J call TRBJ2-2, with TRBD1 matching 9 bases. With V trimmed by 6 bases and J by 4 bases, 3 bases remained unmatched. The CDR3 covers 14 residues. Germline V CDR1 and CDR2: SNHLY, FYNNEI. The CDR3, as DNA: TGTGCCAGCAGGCTGACAGGGGGCACCGGGGAGCTGTTTTTT. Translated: CASRLTGGTGELFF. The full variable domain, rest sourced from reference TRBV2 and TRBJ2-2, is EPEVTQTPSHQVTQMGQEVILRCVPISNHLYFYWYRQILGQKVEFLVSFYNNEISEKSEIFDDQFSVERPDGSNFTLKIRSTKLEDSAMYFCASRLTGGTGELFFGEGSRLTVL.

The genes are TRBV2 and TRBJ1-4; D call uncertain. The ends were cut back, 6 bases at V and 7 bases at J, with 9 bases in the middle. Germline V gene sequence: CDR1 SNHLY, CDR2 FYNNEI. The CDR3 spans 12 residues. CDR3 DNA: TGTGCCAGCAGCAGGACTCGTGAAAAACTGTTTTTT. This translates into CASSRTREKLFF.

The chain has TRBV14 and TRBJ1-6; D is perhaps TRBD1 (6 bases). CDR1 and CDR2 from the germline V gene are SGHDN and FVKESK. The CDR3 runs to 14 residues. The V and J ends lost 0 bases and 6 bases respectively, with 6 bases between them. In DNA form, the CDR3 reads TGTGCCAGCAGCCAAGACAGGGGTAATTCACCCCTCCACTTT. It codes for CASSQDRGNSPLHF.

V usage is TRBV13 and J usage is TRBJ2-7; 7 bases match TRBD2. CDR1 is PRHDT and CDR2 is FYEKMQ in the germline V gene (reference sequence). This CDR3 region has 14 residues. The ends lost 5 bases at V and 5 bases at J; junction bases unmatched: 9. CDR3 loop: CASSPPGLTHEQYF. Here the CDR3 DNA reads TGTGCCAGCAGCCCCCCGGGACTAACCCACGAGCAGTACTTC.

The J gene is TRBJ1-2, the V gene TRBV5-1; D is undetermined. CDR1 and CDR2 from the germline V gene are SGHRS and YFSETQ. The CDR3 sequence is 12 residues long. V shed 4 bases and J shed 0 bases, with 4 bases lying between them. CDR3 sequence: CASSATNYGYTF. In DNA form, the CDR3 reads TGCGCCAGCAGCGCTACTAACTATGGCTACACCTTC.

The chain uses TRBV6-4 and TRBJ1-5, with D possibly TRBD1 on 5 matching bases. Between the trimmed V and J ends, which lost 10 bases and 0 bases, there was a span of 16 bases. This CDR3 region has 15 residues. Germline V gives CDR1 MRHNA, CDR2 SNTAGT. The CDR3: CAIGTGLHSNQPQHF. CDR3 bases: TGTGCCATCGGGACCGGACTACATAGCAATCAGCCCCAGCATTTT.

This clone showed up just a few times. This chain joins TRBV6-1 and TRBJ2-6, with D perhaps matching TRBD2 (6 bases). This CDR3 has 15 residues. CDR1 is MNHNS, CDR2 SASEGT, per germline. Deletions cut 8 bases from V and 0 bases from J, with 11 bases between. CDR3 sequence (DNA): TGTGCCAGCGGACCAGCGGGCTCTGGGGCCAACGTCCTGACTTTC. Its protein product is CASGPAGSGANVLTF.